The clone carrying this T cell receptor (beta chain) was recorded a few times. CDR1 and CDR2 (germline): KGHSH, LQKENI. CDR3 length: 19 residues. J gave up 0 bases and V 2 bases, and 6 bases lay outside the gene matches. TCRdb keeps only in-frame clones here, not all; method: immunoSEQ multiplex PCR. The top ten hold about 4.9% of the sample, which has roughly 150,000 clones, around 86% seen once. The sample is drawn from a study of control samples from healthy donors and cancer patients. Input material: blood. The chain has TRBV18 and TRBJ2-2; TRBD2 matches 13 bases. This TCR was sampled from a young man in good health. DNA of the CDR3: TGTGCCAGCTCACCAAAGCGACTAGCGGGGGGCGCGAACACCGGGGAGCTGTTTTTT. It yields the protein CASSPKRLAGGANTGELFF.